This entry lists 32 T cell receptor beta chains sequenced from one sample in a study of shared clonotypes between healthy human individuals. Assay used: immunoSEQ multiplex PCR; TCRdb lists only in-frame clones, some missing. The data show some 2,000,000 clones, about 94% seen once. Sequenced sample: naive CD4+ T cells sorted from blood. The subset was: CD45RA+ positively selected. The source is a man between 18 and 35 years old in good health.

The chain carries TRBV5-4 and TRBJ2-1; possible D gene TRBD2, 5 bases. There are 15 residues in the CDR3. Trimming shortened V by 4 bases and J by 3 bases, and 14 bases separated the two germline ends. In germline, CDR1 is SGHNT, CDR2 YYREEE (reference sequence). The CDR3 is CASSPGSLLYNEQFF. For the CDR3, the DNA is TGTGCCAGCAGCCCGGGGTCGTTACTCTACAATGAGCAGTTCTTC.

This clone showed up just once. The chain couples TRBV30 to TRBJ2-1; no clear D. The CDR3 spans 11 residues. Trimming left V 2 bases short and J 7 bases short, with 6 bases between. The germline V gene encodes CDR1 GTSNPN and CDR2 SVGIG (reference sequence). This CDR3 is CAWSHGNEQFF. The CDR3 nucleotides are TGTGCCTGGAGTCACGGGAATGAGCAGTTCTTC.

J is TRBJ1-2 and V is TRBV5-1; D unresolved. The CDR3 loop spans 12 amino acids. CDR1 and CDR2 (germline): SGHRS, YFSETQ. V gave up 4 bases and J gave up 8 bases, with 12 bases separating them. CDR3 sequence: CASSPLGGGYTF. The CDR3 DNA reads TGCGCCAGCAGCCCCCTTGGAGGGGGCTACACCTTC.

This chain joins TRBV10-2 and TRBJ2-3; 8 nucleotides agree with TRBD2. V gave up 6 bases and J gave up 4 bases; unmatched junction bases: 6. Germline assignment: CDR1 WSHSY and CDR2 SAAADI. This CDR3 contains 14 residues. Here the CDR3 reads CASRLTSVPDTQYF. As DNA, the CDR3 is TGCGCCAGCAGGCTGACTAGCGTCCCAGATACGCAGTATTTT.

This chain connects TRBV4-1 to TRBJ2-3, with 13 nucleotides matching TRBD2. After removal of 3 bases from V and 7 bases from J, the junction contained 4 bases not matched to a gene. The CDR3 covers 15 residues. Germline lookup yields CDR1 MGHRA and CDR2 YSYEKL. The CDR3 DNA reads as TGCGCCAGCAGCCAGGGACTAGCGGGGCTGAATACGCAGTATTTT. This sequence encodes CASSQGLAGLNTQYF.

V and J are TRBV27 and TRBJ2-7; D tentatively fits TRBD1 or TRBD2 (5 bases each). CDR1 and CDR2 (germline): MNHEY, SMNVEV (reference sequence). This CDR3 region has 14 residues. Trimming stripped 3 bases from V and 8 bases from J, with 17 bases between. CDR3 nucleotides: TGTGCCAGCAGTTTCTCCCTCACCGGGACCCAGCAGTACTTC. Protein sequence: CASSFSLTGTQQYF.

The chain uses TRBV7-3 and TRBJ2-1, with D uncertain. V was pared by 2 bases and J by 12 bases, with 17 bases between. Germline values: CDR1 SGHTA, CDR2 FQGTGA. The CDR3 runs to 14 residues. The CDR3 spells CASSLEETRGGQFF. Written as DNA, the CDR3 is TGTGCCAGCAGCTTAGAAGAAACTCGCGGTGGGCAGTTCTTC.

The CDR3 loop reads CASSLLRPNYGYTF. The CDR3 DNA is TGTGCCAGCAGCTTACTCAGACCTAACTATGGCTACACCTTC. The chain carries TRBV12-1 and TRBJ1-2. TRBV12-1 is marked as a pseudogene. This CDR3 spans 14 amino acids.

The genes are TRBV10-3 and TRBJ2-7; D gene ambiguous. With 3 bases removed from V and 5 bases from J, the gap between germline ends came to 8 bases. This CDR3 region has 12 residues. Germline V gives CDR1 ENHRY, CDR2 SYGVKD. This chain's CDR3 is CAISENRDEQYF. For the CDR3, the DNA is TGTGCCATCAGTGAAAATAGGGACGAGCAGTACTTC.

The rearrangement joins TRBV2 to TRBJ1-1, with unresolved D. Germline CDR1 and CDR2: SNHLY and FYNNEI. CDR3 size: 14 residues. Between the trimmed V and J ends, which lost 7 bases and 4 bases, there was a span of 16 bases. As DNA, the CDR3 is TGTGCCAGCACCACAGACACCGCGGGCACTGAAGCTTTCTTT. This translates into CASTTDTAGTEAFF.

The chain recombines TRBV5-1 with TRBJ1-4; the D gene is possibly TRBD1 (5 bases). This CDR3 is 14 amino acids long. V was clipped by 0 bases and J by 4 bases, with 7 bases between them. Looked up from germline, CDR1 is SGHRS and CDR2 is YFSETQ. The DNA for the CDR3 is TGCGCCAGCAGCTTGGTAGGGGTTAATGAAAAACTGTTTTTT. Its protein is CASSLVGVNEKLFF.

This clone appeared once. V and J are TRBV7-3 and TRBJ1-1; TRBD1 is a possible D gene (5 bases). The ends were cut back, 3 bases at V and 4 bases at J, with 9 bases in the middle. The CDR3 spans 13 residues. The germline CDR1 and CDR2 sequences are SGHTA and FQGTGA. CDR3 protein: CASSFHQGTEAFF. CDR3 sequence (DNA): TGTGCCAGCAGCTTCCACCAGGGCACTGAAGCTTTCTTT.

The V gene is TRBV28, the J gene TRBJ2-2; tentative D call: TRBD1 (6 bases). Germline lookup yields CDR1 MDHEN and CDR2 SYDVKM. V was trimmed by 5 bases and J by 4 bases, leaving 32 bases between them. The CDR3 runs 21 residues. CDR3 amino acids: CASSPYWFVGQSGEGTGELFF. DNA of the CDR3: TGTGCCAGCAGTCCTTATTGGTTTGTTGGTCAATCAGGGGAAGGCACCGGGGAGCTGTTTTTT.

The chain couples TRBV28 to TRBJ1-2, with 11 bases fitting TRBD1. V was clipped by 4 bases and J by 8 bases; unmatched bases: 9. Germline V CDR1 and CDR2: MDHEN, SYDVKM. The CDR3 is made up of 15 amino acids. The CDR3 reads CASSSGDRGSGGYTF. The CDR3 DNA follows: TGTGCCAGCAGTTCGGGGGACAGGGGGAGTGGCGGCTACACCTTC.

This chain connects TRBV6-6 to TRBJ2-1; D uncertain. The CDR3 loop spans 16 amino acids. Germline lookup yields CDR1 MNHNY and CDR2 SVGAGI (reference sequence). Trimming cost V 0 bases and J 5 bases, with 14 bases left between them. CDR3 amino acids: CASSYSIGLTHNEQFF. In DNA form, the CDR3 reads TGTGCCAGCAGTTACTCGATAGGGTTAACCCACAATGAGCAGTTCTTC.

This chain connects TRBV4-1 to TRBJ1-5; D might be TRBD1 (6 bases). The CDR3 has 15 residues. V was pared by 11 bases and J by 2 bases, with 19 bases between. The germline V gene encodes CDR1 MGHRA and CDR2 YSYEKL. The CDR3 protein is CASRASEGGNQPQHF. The CDR3 DNA follows: TGCGCCTCCAGGGCCTCGGAGGGGGGCAATCAGCCCCAGCATTTT.

This chain joins TRBV6-1 and TRBJ1-1; D ambiguous. From germline, CDR1 is MNHNS and CDR2 SASEGT. This CDR3 contains 13 residues. The V end lost 6 bases, the J end lost 4 bases, and 12 bases lay between the germline ends. The CDR3 loop is CASRGQEITEAFF. CDR3 in DNA: TGTGCCAGCAGGGGCCAGGAGATCACTGAAGCTTTCTTT.

The V and J genes are TRBV5-1 and TRBJ2-1, with D unresolved. The germline CDR1 and CDR2 sequences are SGHRS and YFSETQ. The CDR3 consists of 15 residues. The V gene lost 3 bases and the J gene lost 4 bases, with 14 bases spanning the gap. CDR3 loop: CASSSRTEGYNEQFF. The CDR3 DNA is TGCGCCAGCAGCTCCAGGACGGAAGGTTACAATGAGCAGTTCTTC.

V usage is TRBV2 and J usage is TRBJ1-3; TRBD1 aligns across 8 bases. The V and J ends lost 5 bases and 4 bases, in that order; junction bases with no gene match: 7. This CDR3 contains 15 residues. CDR1 SNHLY and CDR2 FYNNEI come from the germline V gene. The CDR3: CASSPGGAGGNTIYF. CDR3 DNA: TGTGCCAGCAGTCCAGGGGGCGCCGGAGGAAACACCATATATTTT. Filled out from reference TRBV2 and TRBJ1-3, the complete variable domain reads EPEVTQTPSHQVTQMGQEVILRCVPISNHLYFYWYRQILGQKVEFLVSFYNNEISEKSEIFDDQFSVERPDGSNFTLKIRSTKLEDSAMYFCASSPGGAGGNTIYFGEGSWLTVV.

The chain joins TRBV2 to TRBJ2-5; 11 bases align to TRBD2. Per germline, CDR1 SNHLY and CDR2 FYNNEI. This CDR3 comprises 16 residues. With 4 bases clipped from V and 4 bases from J, the junction kept 8 bases outside the gene matches. DNA for the CDR3: TGTGCCAGCAGTGGGGAGCTAGCGGGGGGCGGAGAGACCCAGTACTTC. Translation gives CASSGELAGGGETQYF.

This chain connects TRBV28 to TRBJ1-5; no definite D call. Trimming cost V 2 bases and J 0 bases, with 8 bases left between them. The germline CDR1 and CDR2 sequences are MDHEN and SYDVKM. The CDR3 loop spans 15 amino acids. The CDR3 DNA sequence: TGTGCCAGCAGTTTAAGTAGCGATAGCAATCAGCCCCAGCATTTT. Translating it yields CASSLSSDSNQPQHF.

V and J are TRBV4-1 and TRBJ2-7; the D is unclear. CDR3 length: 15 residues. V gave up 2 bases and J gave up 3 bases, with 14 bases separating them. Germline values: CDR1 MGHRA, CDR2 YSYEKL. This CDR3 reads CASSQQRLGIYEQYF. Written as DNA, the CDR3 is TGCGCCAGCAGCCAACAACGGTTGGGGATCTACGAGCAGTACTTC.

DNA of the CDR3: TGCGCCAGCAGCAAGACAGGGGGGCGAACCTACGAGCAGTACTTC. This encodes CASSKTGGRTYEQYF. The chain employs TRBV5-1 and TRBJ2-7; 9 positions match TRBD1. The V gene end was trimmed by 4 bases and the J gene end by 2 bases; junction bases not matched to a gene: 7. This CDR3 contains 15 residues. Per the germline V gene, CDR1 is SGHRS and CDR2 is YFSETQ. The whole variable domain, filled in from reference TRBV5-1 and TRBJ2-7, reads KAGVTQTPRYLIKTRGQQVTLSCSPISGHRSVSWYQQTPGQGLQFLFEYFSETQRNKGNFPGRFSGRQFSNSRSEMNVSTLELGDSALYLCASSKTGGRTYEQYFGPGTRLTVT.

The rearrangement joins TRBV28 to TRBJ1-3, with D possibly being TRBD1 (5 bases). The V end lost 5 bases, the J end lost 0 bases, and 17 bases lay between the germline ends. From germline, CDR1 is MDHEN and CDR2 SYDVKM. The CDR3 sequence is 17 residues long. The CDR3 is CASSGSPGRLSGNTIYF. As DNA, the CDR3 is TGTGCCAGCAGTGGGAGTCCGGGACGCCTCTCTGGAAACACCATATATTTT.

Concerning this clone itself: A read error may produce the germline difference seen at one junction end. V and J are TRBV7-2 and TRBJ2-7, with 8 positions matching TRBD2. Germline assignment: CDR1 SGHTA and CDR2 FQGNSA. The CDR3 is 14 residues long. CDR3 DNA: TGTGCCAGCAACTTAGGAGCGGGAGCTGGGGAGCAGTACTTC. Its translation: CASNLGAGAGEQYF.

The V call is TRBV18, the J call TRBJ1-2; D might be TRBD1 (5 bases). Germline values: CDR1 KGHSH, CDR2 LQKENI. CDR3 size: 14 residues. The germline V and J ends were trimmed by 6 bases and 0 bases, with 11 bases remaining between them. The CDR3 region has the DNA TGTGCCAGCTCGCCGGACATCTCTAACTATGGCTACACCTTC. Its translation: CASSPDISNYGYTF.

The chain joins TRBV27 to TRBJ2-7, with TRBD2 matching over 13 bases. The V gene's germline CDR1 is MNHEY and CDR2 SMNVEV (reference sequence). V shed 4 bases, J shed 3 bases, and the junction held 6 bases outside the gene matches. This CDR3 is built from 16 residues. This CDR3 is CASSSSWTSGSYEQYF. CDR3 coding DNA: TGTGCCAGCAGTTCCTCTTGGACTAGCGGGAGCTACGAGCAGTACTTC.

With respect to this clone: Other DNA sequences in this specimen translate into the identical CDR3. V usage is TRBV5-1 and J usage is TRBJ2-6, with a possible D match to TRBD2 (5 bases). The V end lost 5 bases, the J end lost 1 base, and 7 bases lay between the germline ends. Germline CDR1 is SGHRS and CDR2 is YFSETQ. There are 14 residues in the CDR3. CDR3 coding DNA: TGCGCCAGCAGTGGAGGTTCTGGGGCCAACGTCCTGACTTTC. This codes for CASSGGSGANVLTF.

The V and J genes are TRBV6-1 and TRBJ1-2; possible D gene TRBD1, 6 bases. The length of the CDR3 is 15 residues. The germline V gene encodes CDR1 MNHNS and CDR2 SASEGT. V lost 3 bases and J 1 base, leaving 12 bases between the germline ends. The DNA of the CDR3 is TGTGCCAGCAGTGACGGGACAATCCATAACTATGGCTACACCTTC. The encoded protein is CASSDGTIHNYGYTF.

The V and J genes are TRBV2 and TRBJ1-1; 10 positions match TRBD1. CDR3 size: 16 residues. Looked up from germline, CDR1 is SNHLY and CDR2 is FYNNEI. V was pared by 6 bases and J by 3 bases, with 10 bases of the junction left unmatched. The CDR3 DNA reads TGTGCCAGCAGGGATACCCCGGGGACAGGGGACACTGAAGCTTTCTTT. This gives the protein CASRDTPGTGDTEAFF.

The chain links TRBV4-1 to TRBJ2-1; 11 positions agree with TRBD2. The germline CDR1 and CDR2 sequences are MGHRA and YSYEKL. Trimming took 3 bases from V and 11 from J; bases not matched to a gene: 12. This CDR3 contains 16 residues. Here the CDR3 DNA reads TGCGCCAGCAGCCAGGGGGGCTGGACTAGCGGGCCACAGCAGTTCTTC. Translation gives CASSQGGWTSGPQQFF.

The V and J genes are TRBV30 and TRBJ2-3; TRBD2 aligns across 11 bases. Per the germline V gene, CDR1 is GTSNPN and CDR2 is SVGIG (reference sequence). This CDR3 is built from 17 residues. V shed 3 bases and J 6 bases; nucleotides not matched to a gene: 14. In DNA form, the CDR3 reads TGTGCCTGGAGCATTCGGCGTACTAGCGGGAGTGCGGATACGCAGTATTTT. It specifies CAWSIRRTSGSADTQYF.